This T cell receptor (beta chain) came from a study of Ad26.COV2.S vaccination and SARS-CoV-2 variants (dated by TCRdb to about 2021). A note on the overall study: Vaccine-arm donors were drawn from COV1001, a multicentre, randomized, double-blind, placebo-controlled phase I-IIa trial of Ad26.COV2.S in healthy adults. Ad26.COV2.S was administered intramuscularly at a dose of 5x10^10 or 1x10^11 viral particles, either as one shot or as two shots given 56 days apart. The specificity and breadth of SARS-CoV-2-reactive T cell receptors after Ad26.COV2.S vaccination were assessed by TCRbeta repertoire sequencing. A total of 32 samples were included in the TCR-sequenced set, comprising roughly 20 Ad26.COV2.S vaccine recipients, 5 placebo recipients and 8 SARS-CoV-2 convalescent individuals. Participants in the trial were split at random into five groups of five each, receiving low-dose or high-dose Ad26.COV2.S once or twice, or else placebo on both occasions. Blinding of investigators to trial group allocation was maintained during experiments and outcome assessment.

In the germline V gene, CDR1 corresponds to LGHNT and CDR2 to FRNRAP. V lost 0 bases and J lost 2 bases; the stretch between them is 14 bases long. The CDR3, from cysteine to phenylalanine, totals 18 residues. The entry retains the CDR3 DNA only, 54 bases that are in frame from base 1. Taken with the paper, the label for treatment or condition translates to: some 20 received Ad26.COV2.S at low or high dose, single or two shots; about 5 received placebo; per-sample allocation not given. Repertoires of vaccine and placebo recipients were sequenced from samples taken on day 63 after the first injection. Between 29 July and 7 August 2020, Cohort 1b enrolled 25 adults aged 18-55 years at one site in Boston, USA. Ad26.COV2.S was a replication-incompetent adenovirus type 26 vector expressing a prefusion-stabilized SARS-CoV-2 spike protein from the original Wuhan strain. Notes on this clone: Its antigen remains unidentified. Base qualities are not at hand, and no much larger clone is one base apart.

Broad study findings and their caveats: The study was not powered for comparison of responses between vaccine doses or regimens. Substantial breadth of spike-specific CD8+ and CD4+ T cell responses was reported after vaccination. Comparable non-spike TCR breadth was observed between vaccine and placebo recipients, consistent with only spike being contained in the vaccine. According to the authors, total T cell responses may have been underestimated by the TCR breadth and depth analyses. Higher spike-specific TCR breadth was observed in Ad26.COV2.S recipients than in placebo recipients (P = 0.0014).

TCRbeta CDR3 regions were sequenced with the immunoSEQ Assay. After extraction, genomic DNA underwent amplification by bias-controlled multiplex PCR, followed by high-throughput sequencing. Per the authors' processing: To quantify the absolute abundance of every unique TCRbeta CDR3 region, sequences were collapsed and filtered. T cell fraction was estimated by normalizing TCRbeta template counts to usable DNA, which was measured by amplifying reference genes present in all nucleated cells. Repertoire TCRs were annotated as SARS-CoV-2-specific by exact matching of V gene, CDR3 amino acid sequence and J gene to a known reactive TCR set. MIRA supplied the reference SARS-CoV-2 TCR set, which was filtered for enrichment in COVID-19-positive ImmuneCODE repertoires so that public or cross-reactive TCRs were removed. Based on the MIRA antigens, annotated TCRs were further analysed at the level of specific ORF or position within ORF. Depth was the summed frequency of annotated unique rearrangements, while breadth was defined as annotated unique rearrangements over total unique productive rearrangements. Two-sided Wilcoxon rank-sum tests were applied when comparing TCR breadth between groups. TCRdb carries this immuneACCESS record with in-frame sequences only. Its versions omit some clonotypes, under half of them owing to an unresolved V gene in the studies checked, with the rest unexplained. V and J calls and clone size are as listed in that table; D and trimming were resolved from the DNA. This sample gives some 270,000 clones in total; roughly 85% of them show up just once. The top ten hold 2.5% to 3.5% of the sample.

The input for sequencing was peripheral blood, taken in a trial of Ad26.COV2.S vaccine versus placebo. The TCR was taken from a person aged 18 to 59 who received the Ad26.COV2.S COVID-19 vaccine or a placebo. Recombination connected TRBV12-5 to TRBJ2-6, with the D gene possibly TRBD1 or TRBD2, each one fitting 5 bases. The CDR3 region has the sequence CASGLVLGRETGANVLTF. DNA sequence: TGTGCTAGTGGTTTGGTACTGGGCAGGGAGACTGGGGCCAACGTCCTGACTTTC.